This T cell receptor (beta chain) is from a study of T-cell reconstitution after alpha-beta-depleted transplantation in children. Study-wide findings and caveats: Elevated TCRbeta diversity at day 60 was traced, in some patients, to surviving recipient T cells and thymic progenitors. After transplant, at about two months, alpha-beta T cells were reportedly derived from several hundred expanded graft clones.

Losses at the gene ends were 8 bases for V and 8 bases for J; bases not matched to a gene: 12. The CDR3 runs to 14 residues. In germline, CDR1 is SQVTM, CDR2 ANQGSEA. Using unique molecular identifiers, the investigators prepared the TCRbeta library. TCRdb reanalysed the PCR reads using MiXCR and keeps one entry per CDR3 protein. The sample yields fewer than 500,000 distinct CDR3 sequences, 43% seen once. This clonotype has a count of ten or more. No antigen is known for it. The source material was PBMCs, sampled before TCRalphabeta/CD19-depleted stem cell transplant. The clonotype was recovered from a girl aged 2 to 10 with aplastic anemia, due to receive a stem cell transplant. The chain is built from TRBV29-1 and TRBJ2-1; 10 bases agree with TRBD2. The DNA for the CDR3 is TGCAGCCAGTGGAGCGGGAGGGCCCGGGATGAGCAGTTCTTC. Residues: CSQWSGRARDEQFF.